This entry lists 22 T cell receptor beta chains sequenced from one sample in a study of blood T cells in healthy people across ages. Then a second PCR, running about 6 to 12 cycles, was carried out with a sample-barcoded 5' primer and a J-beta primer mix. Each CDR3 protein gets one entry after TCRdb re-called the 5' RACE reads with MiXCR. This sample yields 780,000 or so distinct CDR3 sequences, of which about 56% are seen a single time; roughly 25% belongs to the top ten. Sequenced material: blood. These receptors were obtained from a man aged 40-49 years in good health.

A few counts support this clonotype. The chain uses TRBV29-1 and TRBJ1-2, with D unresolved. Germline V gives CDR1 SQVTM, CDR2 ANQGSEA. This CDR3 is 11 amino acids long. V lost 5 bases to trimming and J lost 4 bases, with 8 bases between them. CDR3 coding DNA: TGCAGCGTTATTCTAAGCTATGGCTACACCTTC. As protein: CSVILSYGYTF.

This clonotype was recorded a few times. The chain joins TRBV7-9 to TRBJ2-1; D is undetermined. Germline lookup yields CDR1 SEHNR and CDR2 FQNEAQ (reference sequence). V dropped 10 bases and J dropped 9 bases, with 16 bases sitting between them. The CDR3 contains 12 residues. The CDR3 region is CATTRRPGEQFF. CDR3 DNA: TGTGCCACCACGCGACGCCCTGGTGAGCAGTTCTTC.

J is TRBJ2-3 and V is TRBV20-1; D unclear. V was pared by 1 base and J by 3 bases, with 8 bases between. Germline CDR1 and CDR2: DFQATT and SNEGSKA (reference sequence). This CDR3 has 13 residues. The CDR3: CSARVEGTDTQYF. The CDR3 DNA sequence: TGCAGTGCTAGAGTAGAAGGAACAGATACGCAGTATTTT.

J is TRBJ1-1 and V is TRBV7-2; D might be TRBD1 (5 bases). V was pared by 5 bases and J by 0 bases, with 16 bases between. CDR1 SGHTA and CDR2 FQGNSA come from the germline V gene. The CDR3 runs to 16 residues. This CDR3 is CASSPRGRPMNTEAFF. In nucleotides, the CDR3 is TGTGCCAGCAGCCCACGGGGGAGGCCGATGAACACTGAAGCTTTCTTT.

This clonotype was counted only a few times. This sequence joins TRBV6-6 and TRBJ2-1; no reliable D call. V was trimmed by 5 bases and J by 10 bases, leaving 21 bases between them. Germline CDR1 is MNHNY and CDR2 is SVGAGI (reference sequence). The CDR3 runs to 15 residues. The DNA for the CDR3 is TGTGCCAGCAGTCCGGGCCGTTCAACCTTCACGGAGCAGTTCTTC. This translates into CASSPGRSTFTEQFF.

The V call is TRBV27, the J call TRBJ1-2; D gene ambiguous. The CDR3 sequence is 12 residues long. Germline CDR1 is MNHEY and CDR2 is SMNVEV (reference sequence). Trimming took 5 bases from V and 6 from J, leaving 10 bases between them. The CDR3 sequence is CASSDAADGYTF. The CDR3 nucleotides are TGTGCCAGCAGTGATGCGGCGGATGGCTACACCTTC.

The V and J genes are TRBV10-3 and TRBJ2-1; 11 bases are a match to TRBD2. Germline trimming cut 4 bases from V and 9 bases from J; bases unmatched to any gene: 5. Germline assignment: CDR1 ENHRY and CDR2 SYGVKD. The CDR3 covers 14 residues. CDR3 coding DNA: TGTGCCATCAGTGGAACTAGCGGGGGTTCTGAGCAGTTCTTC. It codes for CAISGTSGGSEQFF.

This sequence joins TRBV20-1 and TRBJ2-7, with TRBD2 matching 11 bases. The CDR3 length is 13 residues. V lost 2 bases to trimming and J lost 9 bases; unmatched junction nucleotides: 6. The germline V gene has CDR1 DFQATT and CDR2 SNEGSKA (reference sequence). The CDR3, as DNA: TGCAGTGCTAGAACTAGCGGGGGCCAAGGGCAGTACTTC. This gives the protein CSARTSGGQGQYF.

This clonotype showed up just a few times. V is TRBV5-4 and J is TRBJ1-4, with 9 bases lining up with TRBD1. CDR3 size: 16 residues. J lost 7 bases, V lost 4 bases, and 11 bases had no gene match. The germline V gene has CDR1 SGHNT and CDR2 YYREEE (reference sequence). The CDR3: CASSRWTGDNGEKLFF. CDR3 sequence (DNA): TGTGCCAGCAGCCGATGGACAGGGGATAACGGTGAAAAACTGTTTTTT.

The sample holds a few counts of this clonotype. The J gene is TRBJ2-2, the V gene TRBV27, with 10 bases identical to TRBD2. Germline V gene data show CDR1 as MNHEY and CDR2 as SMNVEV (reference sequence). The CDR3 contains 16 residues. V lost 6 bases and J lost 5; bases outside the gene matches: 9. DNA for the CDR3: TGTGCCAGCAGCAGAACTAGCGGGATTTGGACCGGGGAGCTGTTTTTT. This codes for CASSRTSGIWTGELFF.

The V call is TRBV9, the J call TRBJ2-3; the match to TRBD1 covers 9 bases. The germline V gene has CDR1 SGDLS and CDR2 YYNGEE. The junction had 8 bases not matched to a gene; V was cut back by 3 bases and J by 9 bases. This CDR3 spans 14 amino acids. CDR3 bases: TGTGCCAGCAGCGCCGCTTGGACAGGGGACACGCAGTATTTT. This sequence encodes CASSAAWTGDTQYF.

Concerning this clonotype itself: The junction shows a germline mismatch at one end, possibly a read error. The rearrangement links TRBV24-1 to TRBJ1-5, with D possibly being TRBD1 (5 bases). CDR1 is KGHDR and CDR2 is SFDVKD in the germline V gene. This CDR3 contains 14 residues. The CDR3 nucleotides read TGTGCCACCAGTGAGGCGAGGGGAAATCAGTCCCAGCATTTT. Its protein is CATSEARGNQSQHF.

This clonotype has more than one count but fewer than ten. The chain carries TRBV4-2 and TRBJ2-5; 8 bases fit TRBD2. Germline V gene sequence: CDR1 LGHNA, CDR2 YNFKEQ. The CDR3 covers 16 residues. J was trimmed by 2 bases and V by 1 base; bases with no gene match: 6. CDR3 residues: CASSQAGGGQQETQYF. CDR3 DNA: TGTGCCAGCAGCCAAGCCGGCGGGGGGCAACAAGAGACCCAGTACTTC.

The rearrangement uses TRBV9 and TRBJ2-3; possible D gene TRBD2, 6 bases. The CDR3 covers 16 residues. V gave up 0 bases and J gave up 2 bases, with 13 bases separating them. CDR1 is SGDLS, CDR2 YYNGEE, per germline. The chain's CDR3 is CASSVGRGYNTDTQYF. DNA of the CDR3: TGTGCCAGCAGCGTAGGCCGGGGGTATAACACAGATACGCAGTATTTT.

The chain uses TRBV6-1 and TRBJ2-3, with unresolved D. The germline gives CDR1 MNHNS, CDR2 SASEGT. The CDR3 length is 15 residues. V shed 6 bases and J shed 1 base, with 14 bases lying between them. The CDR3 DNA reads as TGTGCCAGCAGGAGGACCGAGTCCCGCACAGATACGCAGTATTTT. Protein sequence: CASRRTESRTDTQYF.

This chain connects TRBV29-1 to TRBJ1-1; D gene unclear. Germline CDR1 SQVTM, CDR2 ANQGSEA. The CDR3 covers 13 residues. Between the trimmed V and J ends, which lost 7 bases and 5 bases, there was a span of 17 bases. The CDR3 bases are TGCAGCGCTGGGTTCGACGTGGGGACTGAAGCTTTCTTT. Amino acids: CSAGFDVGTEAFF. The entire variable domain, with the rest obtained from reference TRBV29-1 and TRBJ1-1, is as follows: SAVISQKPSRDICQRGTSLTIQCQVDSQVTMMFWYRQQPGQSLTLIATANQGSEATYESGFVIDKFPISRPNLTFSTLTVSNMSPEDSSIYLCSAGFDVGTEAFFGQGTRLTVV.

This chain connects TRBV30 to TRBJ2-4; D is undetermined. CDR3 length: 15 residues. The ends were cut back, 2 bases at V and 1 base at J, with 12 bases in the middle. CDR1 is GTSNPN and CDR2 is SVGIG in the germline V gene (reference sequence). The CDR3 nucleotides are TGTGCCTGGAGTCGAGGTACATGGGCCAAAAACATTCAGTACTTC. Translated: CAWSRGTWAKNIQYF. Variable domain in full (rest from reference TRBV30 and TRBJ2-4): SQTIHQWPATLVQPVGSPLSLECTVEGTSNPNLYWYRQAAGRGLQLLFYSVGIGQISSEVPQNLSASRPQDRQFILSSKKLLLSDSGFYLCAWSRGTWAKNIQYFGAGTRLSVL.

As for this clonotype: At one end the junction does not follow the germline gene, possibly because of a read error. CDR3 DNA: TGTGCCAGCTCACAAGGAGAAACTGAAGTTTTCTTT. Translation gives CASSQGETEVFF. The chain joins TRBV18 to TRBJ1-1; no reliable D call. The CDR3 loop spans 12 amino acids. Germline V gene data show CDR1 as KGHSH and CDR2 as LQKENI.

This clonotype was recorded at least ten times. The chain joins TRBV7-2 to TRBJ2-3; D is possibly TRBD2 (5 bases). The V gene lost 4 bases and the J gene lost 2 bases, with 10 bases spanning the gap. The length of the CDR3 is 14 residues. From germline, CDR1 is SGHTA and CDR2 FQGNSA. The CDR3 region has the DNA TGTGCCAGCAGCTCCCAGCGGTCCACAGATACGCAGTATTTT. Translated, it gives CASSSQRSTDTQYF.

This chain connects TRBV2 to TRBJ2-1; the D gene is possibly TRBD1 (5 bases). Trimming stripped 5 bases from V and 0 bases from J, with 8 bases between. The CDR3 loop spans 14 amino acids. Germline V gives CDR1 SNHLY, CDR2 FYNNEI. The CDR3 sequence: CASSQQASYNEQFF. The CDR3 DNA is TGTGCCAGCAGTCAACAGGCCTCCTACAATGAGCAGTTCTTC.

V and J are TRBV18 and TRBJ1-4; D is undetermined. V was pared by 2 bases and J by 5 bases, with 18 bases between. Per germline, CDR1 KGHSH and CDR2 LQKENI. This CDR3 comprises 17 residues. The DNA of the CDR3 is TGTGCCAGCTCACCAGAGGATTCGGCCAGGCCGAATGAAAAACTGTTTTTT. Translation gives CASSPEDSARPNEKLFF.

The sample holds one count of this clonotype. The V call is TRBV6-2 or TRBV6-3, the J call TRBJ2-1; D unclear. The CDR3 length is 11 residues. V was cut by 7 bases and J by 5 bases, with 6 bases left in between. The germline gives CDR1 MNHEY, CDR2 SVGEGT. The CDR3 region has the DNA TGTGCCAGCAATTGGGACAATGAGCAGTTCTTC. Its protein is CASNWDNEQFF.